This T cell receptor beta chain was identified during a study of T cells in Graves' hyperthyroidism and ophthalmopathy. RNA transcripts gave rise to amplified TCR beta CDR3 regions. The HTBI set primed first-round TCR CDR3 RT-PCR. TCRdb reprocessed the multiplex PCR reads via MiXCR and lists one record per CDR3 protein. Found here are 250,000 or so distinct CDR3 sequences, around 15% of them singletons; the top ten hold 25% to 30%. Disease duration was under 3 months in the ophthalmopathy patients, who also had a Clinical Activity Score of at least 3 and a NOSPECS grade of at least 4. In its sample, this clonotype was seen many times. Germline trimming cut 5 bases from V and 4 bases from J; bases unmatched to any gene: 9. CDR3 size: 16 residues. The germline CDR1 and CDR2 sequences are SNHLY and FYNNEI.

The sequenced sample was blood. This chain joins TRBV2 and TRBJ2-5, with 11 bases lining up with TRBD1. This TCR was sampled from a woman aged 18-35 years with Graves' ophthalmopathy. The CDR3 region has the DNA TGTGCCAGCAGTCGCCGGGACAGGGGGGGTCGAGAGACCCAGTACTTC. Residues: CASSRRDRGGRETQYF.